These 5 T cell receptor beta chains were sequenced from one sample in a study of post-analysis software for immune sequencing data. Study-level points and caveats: A handful of TRBV segments were significantly more frequent in patients than in controls. TRBV5-6, TRBV5-1 and TRBV20-1 were among these segments.

Presence of unique molecular identifiers characterized the TCR beta cDNA libraries. MiXCR was run by TCRdb on the PCR reads, yielding one entry per CDR3 protein. The sample has about 760,000 distinct CDR3 sequences; roughly 27% are singletons. What these receptors recognize is not known. Material: blood. The receptors originated from a girl aged 10-17 years with multiple sclerosis.

The rearrangement links TRBV7-9 to TRBJ2-7; D uncertain. Germline CDR1 and CDR2: SEHNR and FQNEAQ (reference sequence). The ends were cut back, 4 bases at V and 0 bases at J, with 13 bases in the middle. There are 15 residues in the CDR3. CDR3 amino acids: CASSSVTPSSYEQYF. The CDR3 region has the DNA TGTGCCAGCAGCTCGGTGACACCAAGCTCCTACGAGCAGTACTTC.

This clonotype appeared many times. This rearrangement joins TRBV10-3 to TRBJ2-3, with 7 bases fitting TRBD2. The CDR3 is 11 residues long. Germline values: CDR1 ENHRY, CDR2 SYGVKD. Trimming removed 10 bases from V and 6 bases from J; junction bases left unmatched: 4. For the CDR3, the DNA is TGTGCCACGCTAGCGGATGATACGCAGTATTTT. The encoded protein is CATLADDTQYF.

This chain joins TRBV5-1 and TRBJ2-3, with a weak D call TRBD2 (5 bases). In germline, CDR1 is SGHRS, CDR2 YFSETQ. V lost 0 bases and J 5 bases, leaving 13 bases between the germline ends. The CDR3 covers 15 residues. CDR3 in DNA: TGCGCCAGCAGCTTGGCGGCTAGCCATCAAGATACGCAGTATTTT. It is translated as CASSLAASHQDTQYF.

This clonotype was seen at least ten times. This chain connects TRBV20-1 to TRBJ2-3; no firm D call. This CDR3 contains 11 residues. V shed 8 bases and J shed 5 bases, with 11 bases lying between them. The V gene's germline CDR1 is DFQATT and CDR2 SNEGSKA (reference sequence). The CDR3 region has the DNA TGCAGTCCGACGAGAGGAGATACGCAGTATTTT. Translating it yields CSPTRGDTQYF.

This clonotype was found a few times. V gene TRBV7-9 combines with J gene TRBJ2-1; D might be TRBD1 or TRBD2, each matching 5 bases. The germline V gene has CDR1 SEHNR and CDR2 FQNEAQ (reference sequence). Trimming stripped 1 base from V and 7 bases from J, with 23 bases between. CDR3 length equals 18 residues. The CDR3 sequence is CASSLVGGPRLGVNEQFF. In nucleotides, the CDR3 is TGTGCCAGCAGCTTAGTTGGGGGTCCCAGGCTTGGGGTTAATGAGCAGTTCTTC.